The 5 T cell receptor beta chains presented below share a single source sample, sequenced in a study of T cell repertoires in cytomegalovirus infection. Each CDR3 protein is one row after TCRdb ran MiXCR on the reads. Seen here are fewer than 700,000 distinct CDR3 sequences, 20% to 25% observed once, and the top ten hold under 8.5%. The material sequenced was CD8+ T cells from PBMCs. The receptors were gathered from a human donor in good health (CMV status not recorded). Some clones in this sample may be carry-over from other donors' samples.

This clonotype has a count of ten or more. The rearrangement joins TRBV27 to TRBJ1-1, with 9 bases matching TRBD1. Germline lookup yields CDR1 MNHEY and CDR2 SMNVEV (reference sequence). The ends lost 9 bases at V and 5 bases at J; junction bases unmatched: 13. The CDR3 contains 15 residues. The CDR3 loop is CASHHEQGAFTEAFF. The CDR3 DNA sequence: TGTGCCAGTCATCATGAACAGGGGGCTTTTACTGAAGCTTTCTTT.

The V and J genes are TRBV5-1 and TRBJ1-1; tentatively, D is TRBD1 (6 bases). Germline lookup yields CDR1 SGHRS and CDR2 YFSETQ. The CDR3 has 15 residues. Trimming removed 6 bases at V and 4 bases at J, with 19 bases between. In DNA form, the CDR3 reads TGCGCCAGCACCCCTGGGGGGGGCAAGGGCACTGAAGCTTTCTTT. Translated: CASTPGGGKGTEAFF.

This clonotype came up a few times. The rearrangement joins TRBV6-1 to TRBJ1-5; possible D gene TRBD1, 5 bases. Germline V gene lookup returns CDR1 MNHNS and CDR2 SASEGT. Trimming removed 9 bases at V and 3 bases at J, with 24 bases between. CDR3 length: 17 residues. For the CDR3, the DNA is TGTGCCAGTAGTAAGGGGCCCTCCTGGTCGGTCAATCAGCCCCAGCATTTT. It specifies CASSKGPSWSVNQPQHF.

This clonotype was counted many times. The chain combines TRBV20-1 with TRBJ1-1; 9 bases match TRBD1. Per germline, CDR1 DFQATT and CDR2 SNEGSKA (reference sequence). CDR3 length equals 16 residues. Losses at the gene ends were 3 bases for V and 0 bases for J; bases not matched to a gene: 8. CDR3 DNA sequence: TGCAGTGCTAGGCCCCTGACAGGGGGAATGAACACTGAAGCTTTCTTT. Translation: CSARPLTGGMNTEAFF.

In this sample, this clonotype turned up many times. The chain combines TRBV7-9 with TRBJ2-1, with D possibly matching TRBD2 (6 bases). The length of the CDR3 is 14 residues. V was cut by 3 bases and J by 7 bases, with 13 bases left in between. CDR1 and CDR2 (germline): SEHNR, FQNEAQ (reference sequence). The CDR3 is CASSFQTRRNEQFF. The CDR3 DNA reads TGTGCCAGCAGCTTTCAGACTAGAAGGAATGAGCAGTTCTTC. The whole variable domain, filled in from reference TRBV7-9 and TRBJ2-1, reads DTGVSQNPRHKITKRGQNVTFRCDPISEHNRLYWYRQTLGQGPEFLTYFQNEAQLEKSRLLSDRFSAERPKGSFSTLEIQRTEQGDSAMYLCASSFQTRRNEQFFGPGTRLTVL.